Presented here are 28 T cell receptor beta chains from one specimen sequenced in a study of glioma-infiltrating T cells. TCR alpha and beta CDR3 regions were amplified from RNA using iRepertoire nested multiplex PCR. TCRdb independently ran MiXCR on the multiplex PCR reads; one entry per CDR3 protein. Altogether about 94,000 distinct CDR3 sequences are present, around a quarter being singletons, with the ten largest covering over 5.5%. Sequencing input: glioma tissue, nonneoplastic brain tissue, or PBMCs (not recorded which). The receptors here all came from a human donor with low-grade glioma or glioblastoma, undergoing nonglioma brain surgery, or in good health (not recorded which).

This clonotype was seen repeatedly, ten times or more. The J gene is TRBJ2-7, the V gene TRBV20-1; 10 bases align to TRBD1. V was pared by 5 bases and J by 6 bases, with 10 bases of the junction left unmatched. This CDR3 comprises 14 residues. CDR1 and CDR2 (germline): DFQATT, SNEGSKA (reference sequence). The CDR3 region is CSAPPGQGTGEQYF. The CDR3 region has the DNA TGCAGTGCTCCGCCGGGACAGGGGACGGGCGAGCAGTACTTC.

This clonotype was seen ten or more times. The chain is built from TRBV2 and TRBJ2-5; 9 bases map to TRBD2. Per the germline V gene, CDR1 is SNHLY and CDR2 is FYNNEI. The CDR3 spans 15 residues. Trimming at V came to 3 bases and at J to 4 bases, leaving 6 bases not matched to a gene. Here the CDR3 DNA reads TGTGCCAGCAGTGAGCCAGCGGGGGGACCAGAGACCCAGTACTTC. It encodes CASSEPAGGPETQYF.

This clonotype was detected ten times or more. The J gene is TRBJ2-1, the V gene TRBV20-1; 7 bases align to TRBD2. The CDR3 runs to 13 residues. CDR1 and CDR2 from the germline V gene are DFQATT and SNEGSKA (reference sequence). Unmatched junction bases numbered 5, after V lost 0 bases and J lost 9 bases. As DNA, the CDR3 is TGCAGTGCTAGAGACGGGAGGAGGGGTGAGCAGTTCTTC. This gives the protein CSARDGRRGEQFF.

The chain combines TRBV3-1 with TRBJ2-7; D not certain. Germline assignment: CDR1 LGHDT and CDR2 YNNKEL (reference sequence). V lost 8 bases to trimming and J lost 3 bases, with 8 bases between them. The CDR3 contains 11 residues. The chain's CDR3 is CASGSLYEQYF. The CDR3 DNA reads TGTGCCAGCGGATCCCTCTACGAGCAGTACTTC.

As regards this clonotype: This could be a read error, since a much larger clone is one nucleotide away. V and J are TRBV15 and TRBJ2-7; TRBD1 aligns across 9 bases. The CDR3 is made up of 15 amino acids. CDR1 and CDR2 from the germline V gene are LNHNV and YYDKDF (reference sequence). Losses at the gene ends were 5 bases for V and 7 bases for J; bases not matched to a gene: 12. Written as DNA, the CDR3 is TGTGCCACCAGCTACCTCGGGACAGGGCGCAATGAGCAGTACTTC. Protein sequence: CATSYLGTGRNEQYF.

In its sample, this clonotype was seen many times. This chain joins TRBV20-1 and TRBJ1-3; D ambiguous. This CDR3 is built from 12 residues. Looked up from germline, CDR1 is DFQATT and CDR2 is SNEGSKA (reference sequence). Trimming shortened V by 0 bases and J by 3 bases, and 3 bases separated the two germline ends. The CDR3 DNA reads as TGCAGTGCTAGAGATCATGGAAACACCATATATTTT. Its translation: CSARDHGNTIYF.

The chain couples TRBV7-9 to TRBJ1-3; maybe TRBD1 (5 bases). Trimming pared 5 bases from V and 8 bases from J, leaving 13 bases between. The CDR3 is 13 amino acids. Germline V gives CDR1 SEHNR, CDR2 FQNEAQ (reference sequence). For the CDR3, the DNA is TGTGCCAGCAGCCCAGACCCACAGGACACCATATATTTT. Its protein product is CASSPDPQDTIYF.

On this clonotype: A read error may explain this, as a much larger clone is one base away. V is TRBV11-2 and J is TRBJ2-7; 9 bases line up with TRBD1. Unmatched junction bases numbered 11, after V lost 3 bases and J lost 5 bases. The CDR3 is 16 amino acids. In germline, CDR1 is SGHAT, CDR2 FQNNGV. CDR3 bases: TGTGCCAGCAGCTTCCCCCCGTGGACAGGGGACCACGAGCAGTACTTC. Residues: CASSFPPWTGDHEQYF.

Notes on this clonotype: This sequence may be a read error, since a much larger clone differs from it by one base. The chain recombines TRBV7-8 with TRBJ2-3, with TRBD2 identical over 13 bases. This CDR3 spans 18 amino acids. The J segment lost 2 bases and the V segment lost 1 base, leaving 6 bases of the junction unmatched. The germline CDR1 and CDR2 sequences are SGHVS and FQNEAQ. CDR3 nucleotides: TGTGCCAGCAGCTTAGATTGGACTAGCGGGAGAGTCACAGATACGCAGTATTTT. Its protein is CASSLDWTSGRVTDTQYF.

A note on this clonotype: This may stem from a read error, because a much larger clone lies one nucleotide away. Likely a read error: the CDR3 ends without its conserved phenylalanine or tryptophan. The chain carries TRBV2 and TRBJ1-3; 8 bases align to TRBD1. Germline CDR1 is SNHLY and CDR2 is FYNNEI. V lost 6 bases, J lost 3 bases, and 4 bases stayed unmatched. The CDR3 loop spans 14 amino acids. CDR3 protein: CASRGTGDGNTIYL. As DNA, the CDR3 is TGTGCCAGCAGGGGGACAGGAGATGGAAACACCATATATTTG.

Comment on this clonotype: A much bigger clone sits one base away, suggesting this may be a read error. This chain joins TRBV3-1 and TRBJ1-2; D gene unclear. The CDR3 contains 14 residues. Germline lookup yields CDR1 LGHDT and CDR2 YNNKEL (reference sequence). CDR3 sequence: CASSHRWEGYCYTF. The CDR3 bases are TGTGCCAGCAGCCACCGGTGGGAAGGCTATTGCTACACCTTC. Drawing the rest from reference TRBV3-1 and TRBJ1-2, the complete variable domain is DTAVSQTPKYLVTQMGNDKSIKCEQNLGHDTMYWYKQDSKKFLKIMFSYNNKELIINETVPNRFSPKSPDKAHLNLHINSLELGDSAVYFCASSHRWEGYCYTFGSGTRLTVV.

This clonotype occurred many times. This rearrangement joins TRBV19 to TRBJ1-5; 8 positions agree with TRBD1. V was pared by 5 bases and J by 1 base, with 7 bases of the junction left unmatched. The V gene's germline CDR1 is LNHDA and CDR2 SQIVND (reference sequence). This CDR3 comprises 16 residues. CDR3 in DNA: TGTGCCAGTAGTCCACAGGACAGGGTCAGCAATCAGCCCCAGCATTTT. It translates to CASSPQDRVSNQPQHF.

This clonotype was seen at least ten times. The chain recombines TRBV25-1 with TRBJ2-3; 10 bases are shared with TRBD1. The CDR3 runs to 16 residues. Germline-derived CDR1 and CDR2 are MGHDK and SYGVNS. With V trimmed by 4 bases and J by 4 bases, 8 bases remained unmatched. The CDR3 here is CASSAPRDRGADTQYF. The CDR3 coding sequence is TGTGCCAGCAGTGCCCCCCGGGACAGGGGAGCAGATACGCAGTATTTT.

On this clonotype: A read error may explain this, as a much larger clone is one base away. The chain is built from TRBV3-1 and TRBJ1-2; no firm D call. The V gene's germline CDR1 is LGHDT and CDR2 YNNKEL (reference sequence). The CDR3 is 13 amino acids. The CDR3 coding sequence is TGTGCCATCAGCCAGACTGCCAACTATGGCTACACCTTC. This sequence encodes CAISQTANYGYTF.

This clonotype has more than one count but fewer than ten. This chain links TRBV18 with TRBJ1-2, with a weak D call TRBD1 (5 bases). Trimming took off 2 bases at V and 3 bases at J, with 7 bases between the two ends. The CDR3 is 13 amino acids. CDR1 KGHSH and CDR2 LQKENI come from the germline V gene. In DNA form, the CDR3 reads TGTGCCAGCTCACCAGAGACAGACTATGGCTACACCTTC. Translating gives CASSPETDYGYTF.

Concerning this clonotype itself: A single base separates this from a much larger clone, so it may be a read error. The chain is built from TRBV5-4 and TRBJ2-5; 7 bases fit TRBD1. The junction had 5 bases not matched to a gene; V was cut back by 0 bases and J by 6 bases. Germline CDR1 SGHNT, CDR2 YYREEE (reference sequence). The CDR3 totals 14 residues. CDR3 loop: CASSLETGRKTQYF. The CDR3, as DNA: TGTGCCAGCAGCTTGGAGACAGGGAGAAAGACCCAGTACTTC.

DNA for the CDR3: TGTGCCAGCTCACCACTCCTGGAGAAAAATGAAAAACTGTTTTTT. Its translation is CASSPLLEKNEKLFF. V and J are TRBV18 and TRBJ1-4; D unclear. The CDR3 is 15 residues long. Per the germline V gene, CDR1 is KGHSH and CDR2 is LQKENI. V was pared by 1 base and J by 5 bases, with 11 bases between.

This clonotype was seen repeatedly, ten times or more. The chain carries TRBV25-1 and TRBJ2-5; perhaps TRBD1 as D (6 bases). CDR1 is MGHDK and CDR2 is SYGVNS in the germline V gene. Trimming left V 1 base short and J 5 bases short, with 17 bases between. The CDR3 has 16 residues. CDR3 loop: CASSESEKVDRETQYF. As DNA, the CDR3 is TGTGCCAGCAGTGAATCCGAGAAAGTTGACAGGGAGACCCAGTACTTC.

This clonotype has ten or more counts. The chain couples TRBV25-1 to TRBJ2-3; 11 positions agree with TRBD2. This CDR3 has 14 residues. V shed 6 bases, J shed 6 bases, and the junction held 5 bases outside the gene matches. Per the germline V gene, CDR1 is MGHDK and CDR2 is SYGVNS. CDR3 in DNA: TGTGCCAGCAGGGATAGCGGGGGGGCCGATACGCAGTATTTT. This gives the protein CASRDSGGADTQYF.

The chain couples TRBV4-1 to TRBJ2-1, with a tentative D call TRBD2 (5 bases). Trimming took off 1 base at V and 9 bases at J, with 22 bases between the two ends. The germline CDR1 and CDR2 sequences are MGHRA and YSYEKL. This CDR3 has 17 residues. In DNA form, the CDR3 reads TGCGCCAGCAGCCAAGCCGTTTCAGGCGGGCGGGCGTTTGAGCAGTTCTTC. It translates to CASSQAVSGGRAFEQFF.

The chain joins TRBV27 to TRBJ1-1; D gene uncertain. Trimming took 1 base from V and 3 from J, leaving 12 bases between them. The CDR3 loop spans 15 amino acids. Germline V gives CDR1 MNHEY, CDR2 SMNVEV (reference sequence). In DNA, the CDR3 is TGTGCCAGCAGTTTATTAAGAAGCCGGTACACTGAAGCTTTCTTT. Protein product: CASSLLRSRYTEAFF.

As concerns this clonotype: A junction end diverges from the germline sequence, so it may reflect a read error. The V gene is TRBV7-2, the J gene TRBJ2-7; unclear D gene. Germline assignment: CDR1 SGHTA and CDR2 FQGNSA. The CDR3 loop spans 16 amino acids. CDR3 sequence: CSSSSQVVGPTYEQHF. The CDR3, as DNA: TGTTCCAGCAGCTCGCAAGTGGTAGGGCCCACGTACGAGCAGCACTTC. Together with reference TRBV7-2 and TRBJ2-7, the CDR3 gives the full variable domain: GAGVSQSPSNKVTEKGKDVELRCDPISGHTALYWYRQSLGQGLEFLIYFQGNSAPDKSGLPSDRFSAERTGGSVSTLTIQRTQQEDSAVYLCSSSSQVVGPTYEQHFGPGTRLTVT.

This clonotype appeared many times. V gene TRBV29-1 combines with J gene TRBJ1-3, with D tentatively TRBD1 (6 bases). V shed 4 bases and J shed 3 bases, with 16 bases lying between them. Germline loops: CDR1 SQVTM, CDR2 ANQGSEA. There are 15 residues in the CDR3. CDR3: CSVVHRDLIGNTIYF. Written as DNA, the CDR3 is TGCAGCGTTGTCCACAGGGACTTAATTGGAAACACCATATATTTT.

This clonotype was counted ten times or more. The chain is built from TRBV20-1 and TRBJ1-6; a weak D match, TRBD1 (6 bases). Per germline, CDR1 DFQATT and CDR2 SNEGSKA (reference sequence). Between the trimmed V and J ends, which lost 1 base and 4 bases, there was a span of 8 bases. The CDR3 extends over 14 amino acids. The CDR3 spells CSARVGGYNSPLHF. CDR3 bases: TGCAGTGCTAGAGTAGGGGGTTATAATTCACCCCTCCACTTT.

This clonotype has ten or more counts. The chain employs TRBV27 and TRBJ2-7, with 7 bases aligning to TRBD1. Germline V CDR1 and CDR2: MNHEY, SMNVEV (reference sequence). Trimming removed 5 bases from V and 3 bases from J; junction bases left unmatched: 4. The CDR3 is 13 amino acids. DNA for the CDR3: TGTGCCAGCAGTCCAGGGACAGTCTACGAGCAGTACTTC. Protein product: CASSPGTVYEQYF.

Remarks on this clonotype: With a much larger clone just one base away, this may be a read error. Since no conserved phenylalanine or tryptophan closes the CDR3, a read error is the likely cause. The rearrangement joins TRBV7-9 to TRBJ1-6; weak D call: TRBD1 (6 bases). The germline V gene encodes CDR1 SEHNR and CDR2 FQNEAQ (reference sequence). This CDR3 comprises 15 residues. V dropped 5 bases and J dropped 7 bases, with 15 bases sitting between them. The CDR3 reads CASSLTGLENSPLHC. The DNA of the CDR3 is TGTGCCAGCAGCCTCACAGGGCTAGAAAATTCACCCCTCCACTGT.

The sample holds many counts of this clonotype. V is TRBV15 and J is TRBJ2-5; tentatively, D is TRBD1 (6 bases). The length of the CDR3 is 15 residues. Germline loops: CDR1 LNHNV, CDR2 YYDKDF (reference sequence). Trimming removed 0 bases at V and 5 bases at J, with 13 bases between. Here the CDR3 reads CATSRDGQGRETQYF. As DNA, the CDR3 is TGTGCCACCAGCAGAGATGGGCAGGGGCGGGAGACCCAGTACTTC.

In its sample, this clonotype was seen many times. The chain joins TRBV7-2 to TRBJ2-5; 8 nucleotides agree with TRBD1. Trimming cost V 5 bases and J 2 bases; bases outside gene matches: 4. This CDR3 is built from 14 residues. Per the germline V gene, CDR1 is SGHTA and CDR2 is FQGNSA. The CDR3 sequence is CASSINRGQETQYF. Here the CDR3 DNA reads TGTGCCAGCAGCATAAACAGGGGGCAAGAGACCCAGTACTTC.